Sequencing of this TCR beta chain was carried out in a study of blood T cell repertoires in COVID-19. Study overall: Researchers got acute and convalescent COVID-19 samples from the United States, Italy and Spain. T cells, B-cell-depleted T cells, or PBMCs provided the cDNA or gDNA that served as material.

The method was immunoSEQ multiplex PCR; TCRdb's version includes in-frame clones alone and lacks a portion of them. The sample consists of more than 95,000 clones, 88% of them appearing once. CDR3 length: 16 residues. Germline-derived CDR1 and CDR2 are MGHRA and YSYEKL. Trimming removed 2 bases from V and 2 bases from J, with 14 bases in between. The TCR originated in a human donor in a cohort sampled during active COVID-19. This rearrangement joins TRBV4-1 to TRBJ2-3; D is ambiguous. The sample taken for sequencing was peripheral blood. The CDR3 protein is CASSQPPPRSTDTQYF. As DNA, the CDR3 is TGCGCCAGCAGCCAACCTCCCCCCCGGTCCACAGATACGCAGTATTTT.